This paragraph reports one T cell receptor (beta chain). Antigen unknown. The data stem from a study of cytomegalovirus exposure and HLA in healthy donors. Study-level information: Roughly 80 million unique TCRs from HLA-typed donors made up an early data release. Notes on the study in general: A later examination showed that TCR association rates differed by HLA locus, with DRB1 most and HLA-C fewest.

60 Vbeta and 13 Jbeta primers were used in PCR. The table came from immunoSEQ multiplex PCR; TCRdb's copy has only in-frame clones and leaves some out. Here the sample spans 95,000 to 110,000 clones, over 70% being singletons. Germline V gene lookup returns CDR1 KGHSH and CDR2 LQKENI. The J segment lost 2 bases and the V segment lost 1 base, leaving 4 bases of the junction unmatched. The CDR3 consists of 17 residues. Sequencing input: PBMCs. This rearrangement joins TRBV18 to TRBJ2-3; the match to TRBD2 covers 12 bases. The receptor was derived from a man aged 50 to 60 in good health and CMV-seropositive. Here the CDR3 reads CASSPRTSGIYTDTQYF. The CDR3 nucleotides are TGTGCCAGCTCACCACGGACTAGCGGGATTTACACAGATACGCAGTATTTT.